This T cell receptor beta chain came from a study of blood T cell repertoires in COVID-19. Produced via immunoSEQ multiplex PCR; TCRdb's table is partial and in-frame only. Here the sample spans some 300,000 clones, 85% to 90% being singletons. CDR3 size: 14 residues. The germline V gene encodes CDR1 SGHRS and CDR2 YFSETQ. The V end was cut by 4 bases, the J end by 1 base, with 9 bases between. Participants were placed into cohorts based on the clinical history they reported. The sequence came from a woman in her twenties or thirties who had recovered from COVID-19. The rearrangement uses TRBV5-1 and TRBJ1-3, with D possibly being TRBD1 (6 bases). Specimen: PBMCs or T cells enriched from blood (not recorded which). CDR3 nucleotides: TGCGCCAGCAGCGCAGGGGCTTCTGGAAACACCATATATTTT. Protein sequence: CASSAGASGNTIYF.